The next 13 T cell receptor beta chains were all read from a single sample in a study of technical replicates of blood from a handful of donors. Assay used: immunoSEQ multiplex PCR; TCRdb lists only in-frame clones, some missing. Here the sample spans about 74,000 clones, around 95% being singletons. Specimen: T cells isolated from PBMCs. These receptors came from a human donor in good health.

This chain connects TRBV9 to TRBJ1-1, with 7 bases fitting TRBD1. The CDR3 contains 14 residues. Germline CDR1 and CDR2: SGDLS and YYNGEE. V lost 3 bases, J lost 6 bases, and 8 bases stayed unmatched. Written as DNA, the CDR3 is TGTGCCAGCAGCGGGAGACAGGGCCCCGCTGAAGCTTTCTTT. Protein product: CASSGRQGPAEAFF.

The genes are TRBV7-8 and TRBJ2-2; 7 bases match TRBD1. V was pared by 1 base and J by 6 bases, with 11 bases of the junction left unmatched. Germline CDR1 reads SGHVS; CDR2 reads FQNEAQ. This CDR3 has 17 amino acids. The CDR3 nucleotides are TGTGCCAGCAGCTTAGGACAGGGAATAGGATACGCCGGGGAGCTGTTTTTT. Amino acid sequence: CASSLGQGIGYAGELFF.

The rearrangement joins TRBV5-1 to TRBJ2-7; TRBD2 matches at 10 bases. Germline CDR1 and CDR2: SGHRS and YFSETQ. The V gene end was trimmed by 3 bases and the J gene end by 2 bases; junction bases not matched to a gene: 2. CDR3 length: 14 residues. The CDR3 here is CASSSTSGAYEQYF. DNA of the CDR3: TGCGCCAGCAGCTCAACTAGCGGGGCCTACGAGCAGTACTTC.

This clone was seen a handful of times. The genes are TRBV4-1 and TRBJ2-7; 8 bases match TRBD2. The germline V gene encodes CDR1 MGHRA and CDR2 YSYEKL. CDR3 length equals 17 residues. V lost 1 base, J lost 5 bases, and 13 bases stayed unmatched. The CDR3 region is CASSQVTPGLEIHEQYF. The CDR3, as DNA: TGCGCCAGCAGCCAAGTGACGCCGGGACTAGAGATCCACGAGCAGTACTTC.

The chain couples TRBV5-5 to TRBJ2-3; the D is unclear. Trimming removed 0 bases from V and 6 bases from J, with 5 bases in between. The V gene's germline CDR1 is SGHKS and CDR2 YYEKEE (reference sequence). The CDR3 runs 12 residues. The CDR3 nucleotides are TGTGCCAGCAGCTTGGACACCGATACGCAGTATTTT. Encoded protein: CASSLDTDTQYF.

J is TRBJ2-3 and V is TRBV5-1; 13 nucleotides line up with TRBD2. The germline V gene encodes CDR1 SGHRS and CDR2 YFSETQ. V gave up 5 bases and J gave up 3 bases; unmatched junction bases: 6. CDR3 size: 16 residues. Written as DNA, the CDR3 is TGCGCCAGCAGGATTTTACTAGCGGGAGGGACAGATACGCAGTATTTT. This codes for CASRILLAGGTDTQYF.

The gene calls are TRBV7-8 and TRBJ1-1; D unclear. Germline CDR1 reads SGHVS; CDR2 reads FQNEAQ. CDR3 length: 13 residues. The germline V and J ends were trimmed by 3 bases and 8 bases, with 13 bases remaining between them. The CDR3 reads CASSFYIASEAFF. The CDR3 DNA reads TGTGCCAGCAGCTTCTACATAGCCTCCGAAGCTTTCTTT.

The table lists this clone with a count of one. The chain has TRBV29-1 and TRBJ1-2; 7 bases line up with TRBD1. The length of the CDR3 is 14 residues. V was clipped by 8 bases and J by 0 bases; unmatched bases: 9. CDR1 SQVTM and CDR2 ANQGSEA come from the germline V gene. The CDR3 region has the DNA TGCAGCTTCTTCATGACAGGGTCTAACTATGGCTACACCTTC. It translates to CSFFMTGSNYGYTF.

The chain couples TRBV7-9 to TRBJ1-1, with 9 positions matching TRBD1. Per germline, CDR1 SEHNR and CDR2 FQNEAQ (reference sequence). Unmatched junction bases numbered 3, after V lost 5 bases and J lost 5 bases. The length of the CDR3 is 13 residues. CDR3 sequence: CASSEQGATEAFF. In DNA form, the CDR3 reads TGTGCCAGCAGCGAACAGGGGGCAACTGAAGCTTTCTTT. The whole variable domain, remainder taken from reference TRBV7-9 and TRBJ1-1, is DTGVSQNPRHKITKRGQNVTFRCDPISEHNRLYWYRQTLGQGPEFLTYFQNEAQLEKSRLLSDRFSAERPKGSFSTLEIQRTEQGDSAMYLCASSEQGATEAFFGQGTRLTVV.

J is TRBJ2-7 and V is TRBV7-2, with 10 positions matching TRBD2. The CDR3 runs 15 residues. The germline CDR1 and CDR2 sequences are SGHTA and FQGNSA. J was trimmed by 7 bases and V by 4 bases; bases with no gene match: 10. The CDR3 DNA reads as TGTGCCAGCAGCTCGCCAGCGGGAGGGCCGGGGGAGCAGTACTTC. Its translation is CASSSPAGGPGEQYF. Variable domain in full (rest from reference TRBV7-2 and TRBJ2-7): GAGVSQSPSNKVTEKGKDVELRCDPISGHTALYWYRQSLGQGLEFLIYFQGNSAPDKSGLPSDRFSAERTGGSVSTLTIQRTQQEDSAVYLCASSSPAGGPGEQYFGPGTRLTVT.

The chain is built from TRBV6-5 and TRBJ2-7, with D possibly being TRBD1 (5 bases). In germline, CDR1 is MNHEY, CDR2 SVGAGI. The CDR3 is 12 residues long. V was clipped by 3 bases and J by 8 bases, with 11 bases between them. The CDR3 nucleotides are TGTGCCAGCAGTTATAATTGGGGCCAGCAGTACTTC. Translation gives CASSYNWGQQYF.

This clone appeared once. The gene calls are TRBV5-4 and TRBJ2-1, with D possibly matching TRBD1 (5 bases). This CDR3 is 15 amino acids long. Per germline, CDR1 SGHNT and CDR2 YYREEE (reference sequence). Trimming took off 4 bases at V and 3 bases at J, with 14 bases between the two ends. The CDR3, as DNA: TGTGCCAGCAGCCCTGGGGCCCCTCACTACAATGAGCAGTTCTTC. Its protein is CASSPGAPHYNEQFF.

The J gene is TRBJ1-1, the V gene TRBV13; TRBD1 matches 11 bases. Trimming took 5 bases from V and 9 from J; bases not matched to a gene: 8. Germline-derived CDR1 and CDR2 are PRHDT and FYEKMQ (reference sequence). The CDR3 totals 14 residues. Here the CDR3 reads CASSLRTGGAKAFF. In DNA, the CDR3 is TGTGCCAGCAGCCTACGGACAGGGGGCGCGAAAGCTTTCTTT.